This TCR beta chain was identified in a study of blood T cell repertoires in COVID-19 (dated by TCRdb to about 2020). Study-level background: Samples from collaborators originated in the United States, Italy and Spain and spanned both the acute and convalescent phases of COVID-19. The prospective study material was composed of cDNA or gDNA derived from T cells, B-cell-depleted T cells, or PBMCs. Deeply sampled blood TCRbeta repertoires from subjects exposed to, actively infected with, or recovered from COVID-19 were included in the dataset. A freely available public database, intended as a resource for researchers studying the immune response to SARS-CoV-2, is where the repertoires were released. The samples were drawn from two sources: the first 160 participants of the ongoing ImmuneRACE study, and 950 to 1,500 subjects contributed by 6 global collaborators. Sample metadata almost always included a de-identified subject ID, COVID-19 status, age in years and sex. HLA class I and class II types, where available, came from metadata supplied by the sample provider rather than from assay-based typing. On the study overall, not on this receptor specifically: The quantity of clinical and demographic metadata differed by source and by participant and was supplied without curation.

Details on this clone: Its specific antigen is unknown. It has no much larger one-base neighbor in the sample; base qualities were not kept.

TCRbeta CDR3 regions were amplified from genomic DNA using the immunoSEQ Assay, a bias-controlled multiplex PCR. In the source study's methods: The number of nucleated cells in each sample was estimated by amplification of reference gene primers within the assay. Sequence reads were collapsed and filtered to measure the absolute abundance of every unique TCRbeta CDR3 rearrangement. For each sample, productive Simpson clonality was calculated by taking the square root of Simpson's diversity index across productive rearrangements. Entries here come from immuneACCESS through TCRdb and include only in-frame sequences with V and J called. Some clones fail to appear in such tables; in the studies checked, an unresolved V gene covers under half of the shortfall, and the cause of the remainder is unknown. Clone size and the V and J calls come from that table; the DNA yielded D and trimming. In this sample the table shows tens of thousands of clones, about 89% of which occur a single time. The ten largest clonotypes hold 1.2% of the sample.

Participants in the prospective study were aged roughly 18 to 89 years, lived in 24 United States geographic areas, and enrolled through a virtual design. To assign participants to cohorts, the prospective study relied on clinical history that participants themselves reported in a screening survey and a study questionnaire. Each participant in the prospective study had whole blood, serum and a nasopharyngeal or oropharyngeal swab collected by mobile phlebotomists. Participants in the prospective study had the option to provide additional blood draws and questionnaires over a 2-month period. Prospective study blood samples were shipped either frozen or at room temperature before DNA extraction. The clonotype comes from a woman aged 45-65 years with acute COVID-19. The sample was PBMCs or T cells enriched from blood (not recorded which).

The encoded CDR3 is CASRSLAGGDEKLFF. The DNA reads TGTGCCAGCCGTTCCCTGGCGGGGGGTGATGAAAAACTGTTTTTT. The V gene is TRBV6-5 and the J gene is TRBJ1-4; the D gene is perhaps TRBD1, on 5 matching bases. Sequences MNHEY (CDR1) and SVGAGI (CDR2) are obtained from the germline V gene. From the cysteine up to the phenylalanine, the CDR3 has a length of 15 residues. The entry retains the CDR3 DNA only, 45 bases that are in frame from base 1. The trim is 8 bases for V and 6 bases for J, with a gap of 19 bases between the germline ends.